This T cell receptor beta chain was found in a study of spatial heterogeneity in lung cancer. Notes on the study in general: There was tracking of ubiquitous and regional nonsynonymous mutations by the respective counts of ubiquitous and regional expanded TCRs. Tumors with more nonsynonymous mutations had more expanded intratumoral alpha and beta TCRs.

This clonotype occurred many times. Its antigen is as yet unknown. Time point of the sample: sample taken at primary tumor resection. The cohort: around 79 early-stage, untreated non-small cell lung cancer patients. V dropped 8 bases and J dropped 9 bases, with 20 bases sitting between them. In germline, CDR1 is SEHNR, CDR2 FQNEAQ (reference sequence). The CDR3 extends over 14 amino acids. From the 5' RACE reads, TCRdb called clonotypes with MiXCR, one entry per CDR3 protein. The data contain some 23,000 distinct CDR3 sequences, around 8.5% of them singletons. This clonotype was obtained from a male donor with early-stage non-small cell lung cancer. The V and J genes are TRBV7-9 and TRBJ1-3; perhaps TRBD1 as D (5 bases). The input for sequencing was lung tumor tissue, taken at surgery. CDR3: CASEEGLGVVTIYF. In nucleotides, the CDR3 is TGTGCCAGCGAGGAGGGACTGGGGGTTGTCACCATATATTTT.